The 7 T cell receptor beta chains in this list originate from one sample, sequenced in a study of cytomegalovirus exposure and HLA in healthy donors (dated by TCRdb to the late 2010s). The library was prepared using the immunoSEQ multiplex PCR assay. A mixture of 60 forward primers for TCR Vbeta segments and 13 reverse primers for TCR Jbeta segments was used in the multiplex PCR. In its TCRdb copy, this immuneACCESS table keeps in-frame sequences only and misses some clones. Where compared with another copy, unresolved V genes explain less than half of these, and the others have no known cause. This sample comprises 180,000 or so clones, around 81% of them detected only once. The leading ten clones occupy 4.9% of the sample. The specimen was PBMCs. The receptors stem from a woman between 18 and 29 years old in good health and CMV-seropositive.

The chain couples TRBV4-1 to TRBJ1-2; 9 nucleotides line up with TRBD1. The CDR3 has 15 residues. Germline V gene data show CDR1 as MGHRA and CDR2 as YSYEKL. The V and J ends lost 3 bases and 7 bases, in that order; junction bases with no gene match: 9. CDR3 coding DNA: TGCGCCAGCAGCCAGTTACAGGGGGCCGGCGGTGGCTACACCTTC. It specifies CASSQLQGAGGGYTF.

The rearrangement links TRBV10-1 to TRBJ2-1; TRBD1 agrees at 9 bases. The germline V gene encodes CDR1 WNHNN and CDR2 SYGVQD (reference sequence). The CDR3 extends over 15 amino acids. After removal of 7 bases from V and 4 bases from J, the junction contained 8 bases not matched to a gene. CDR3 in DNA: TGCGCCAGCACAGGACAGGGGATGACTTACAATGAGCAGTTCTTC. Its translation is CASTGQGMTYNEQFF.

The chain recombines TRBV2 with TRBJ1-5; a possible D gene is TRBD1 (5 bases). The germline gives CDR1 SNHLY, CDR2 FYNNEI. Trimming cost V 3 bases and J 5 bases, with 8 bases left between them. The CDR3 has 13 residues. Here the CDR3 DNA reads TGTGCCAGCAGTGAGGGCAGGGATCAGCCCCAGCATTTT. This sequence encodes CASSEGRDQPQHF.

The chain links TRBV27 to TRBJ2-5; TRBD1 might be the D (7 bases). CDR1 and CDR2 (germline): MNHEY, SMNVEV (reference sequence). Trimming removed 4 bases at V and 5 bases at J, with 14 bases between. The CDR3 sequence is 14 residues long. The CDR3 sequence: CASSSGQAGETQYF. CDR3 in DNA: TGTGCCAGCAGTTCCGGACAGGCGGGGGAGACCCAGTACTTC.

The CDR3 sequence is CASSFPQGASNEAFF. The CDR3 region has the DNA TGTGCCAGCAGTTTCCCACAGGGGGCTTCTAATGAAGCTTTCTTT. This chain joins TRBV28 and TRBJ1-1; 9 bases are a match to TRBD1. The V segment lost 3 bases and the J segment 7 bases; nucleotides outside the gene matches: 9. The germline CDR1 and CDR2 sequences are MDHEN and SYDVKM. The CDR3 is 15 amino acids.

In its sample, this clone was seen a few times. This chain uses TRBV4-2 with TRBJ1-5, with 10 bases identical to TRBD1. Germline CDR1 and CDR2: LGHNA and YNFKEQ. Germline trimming cut 4 bases from V and 5 bases from J; bases unmatched to any gene: 5. The CDR3 covers 15 residues. The CDR3 loop reads CASSPGQGVYQPQHF. CDR3 nucleotides: TGTGCCAGCAGCCCCGGACAGGGGGTCTATCAGCCCCAGCATTTT.

The chain joins TRBV5-4 to TRBJ2-3; 8 bases align to TRBD1. Trimming took 3 bases from V and 5 from J; bases not matched to a gene: 11. This CDR3 is built from 16 residues. Germline V lookup: CDR1 SGHNT, CDR2 YYREEE (reference sequence). The CDR3 reads CASSSALRGRLDTQYF. CDR3 coding DNA: TGTGCCAGCAGCTCGGCTCTCAGGGGGCGATTAGATACGCAGTATTTT. The full variable domain, with the rest looked up from reference TRBV5-4 and TRBJ2-3, is ETGVTQSPTHLIKTRGQQVTLRCSSQSGHNTVSWYQQALGQGPQFIFQYYREEENGRGNFPPRFSGLQFPNYSSELNVNALELDDSALYLCASSSALRGRLDTQYFGPGTRLTVL.